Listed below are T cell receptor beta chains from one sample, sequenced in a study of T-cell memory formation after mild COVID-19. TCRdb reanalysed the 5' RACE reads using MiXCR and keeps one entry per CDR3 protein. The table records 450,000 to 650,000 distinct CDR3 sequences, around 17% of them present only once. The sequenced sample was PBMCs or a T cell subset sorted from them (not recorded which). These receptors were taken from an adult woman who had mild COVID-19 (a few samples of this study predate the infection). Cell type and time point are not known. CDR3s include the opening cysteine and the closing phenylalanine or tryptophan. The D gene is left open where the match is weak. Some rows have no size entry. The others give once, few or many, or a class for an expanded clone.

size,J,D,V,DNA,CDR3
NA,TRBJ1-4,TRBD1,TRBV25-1,TGTGCCAGCAGTGAGGGGACAGTTAATGAAAAACTGTTTTTT,CASSEGTVNEKLFF
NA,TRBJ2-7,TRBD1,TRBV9,TGTGCCAGCAGCGCCAAAGGGGGCTCGTACGAGCAGTACTTC,CASSAKGGSYEQYF
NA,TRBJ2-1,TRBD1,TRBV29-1,TGCAGCGTTGAGGCCGGGACAGTCTACAATGAGCAGTTCTTC,CSVEAGTVYNEQFF
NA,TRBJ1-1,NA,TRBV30,TGTGCCTGGAGTTCCCCGGGACGGAAAAACACTGAAGCTTTCTTT,CAWSSPGRKNTEAFF
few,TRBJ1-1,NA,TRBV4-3,TGCGCCAGCAGCCAAGTCCTCCAAGGACAGCGGGAAGCTTTCTTT,CASSQVLQGQREAFF
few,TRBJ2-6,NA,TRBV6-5,TGTGCCAGCAGCCCTAGGGGCTTCTCTGGGGCCAACGTCCTGACTTTC,CASSPRGFSGANVLTF
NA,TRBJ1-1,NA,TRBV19,TGTGCCAGTAGTATAGGTCCAGGTGGGAACACTGAAGCTTTCTTT,CASSIGPGGNTEAFF
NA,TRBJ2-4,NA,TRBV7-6,TGTGCCAGCAGCCCACGGTGGGGGGGCTATCGACCCGACAAAAACATTCAGTACTTC,CASSPRWGGYRPDKNIQYF
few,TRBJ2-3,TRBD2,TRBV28,TGTGCCAGCAGTCGTCTTAGCGGGGGACTTTCGAATACGCAGTATTTT,CASSRLSGGLSNTQYF
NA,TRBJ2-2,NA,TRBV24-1,TGTGCCACCAGTGATTCTCGCGGCACCGGGGAGCTGTTTTTT,CATSDSRGTGELFF
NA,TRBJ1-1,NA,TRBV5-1,TGCGCCAGCAGCTTGGTGCCAGGGGCGAGAGGAGCTTTCTTT,CASSLVPGARGAFF
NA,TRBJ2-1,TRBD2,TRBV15,TGTGCCACCAGCAGAGTAGCGGGAGCTTACAATGAGCAGTTCTTC,CATSRVAGAYNEQFF
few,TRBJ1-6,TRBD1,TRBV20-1,TGCAGTGCTAGTGACAGGGGGTATTCACCCCTCCACTTT,CSASDRGYSPLHF
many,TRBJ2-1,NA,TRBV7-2,TGTGCCAGCAGCGTCTACAATGAGCAGTTCTTC,CASSVYNEQFF
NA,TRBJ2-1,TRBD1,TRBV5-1,TGCGCCAGCAGCTCGTACAGGGGTGGTTCCTACAATGAGCAGTTCTTC,CASSSYRGGSYNEQFF
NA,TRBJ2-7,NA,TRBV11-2,TGTGCCAGCAGCCGGACAGACTTCTCCTACGAGCAGTACTTC,CASSRTDFSYEQYF
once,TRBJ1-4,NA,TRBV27,TGTGCCAGCAGCCAGTTTTGGGGTGAAAAACTGTTTTTT,CASSQFWGEKLFF
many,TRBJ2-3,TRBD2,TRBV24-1,TGTGCCCCCACACGGCTAGCGGGAGGAGTGAATACGCAGTATTTT,CAPTRLAGGVNTQYF
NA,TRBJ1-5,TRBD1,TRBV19,TGTGCCAGTAGTATAGGACAGGGTGGTTTTGGCAATCAGCCCCAGCATTTT,CASSIGQGGFGNQPQHF
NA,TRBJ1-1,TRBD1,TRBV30,TGTGCCCGGGGTACCGGGACAGGGGCGGGCACTGAAGCTTTCTTT,CARGTGTGAGTEAFF
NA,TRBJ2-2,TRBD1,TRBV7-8,TGTGCCAGCAGCCTGACAGGGGATTTTAACACCGGGGAGCTGTTTTTT,CASSLTGDFNTGELFF
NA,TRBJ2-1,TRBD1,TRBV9,TGTGCCAGCGGAACCGGGACAGGGACCAATGAGCAGTTCTTC,CASGTGTGTNEQFF
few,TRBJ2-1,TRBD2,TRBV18,TGTGCCAGCTCACCACAAAGGTTAGCGGGGCTATACGGAGGTGAGCAGTTCTTC,CASSPQRLAGLYGGEQFF
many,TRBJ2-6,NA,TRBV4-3,TGCGCCAGCAGCCAAGAAGGAATACTCTCTGGGGCCAACGTCCTGACTTTC,CASSQEGILSGANVLTF
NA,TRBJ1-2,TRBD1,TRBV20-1,TGCAGTGCAGCCCCGGGACAGAAGTATGGCTACACCTTC,CSAAPGQKYGYTF
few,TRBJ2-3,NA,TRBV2,TGTGCCAGCCGTTCAAACGACTTATCCACAGATACGCAGTATTTT,CASRSNDLSTDTQYF
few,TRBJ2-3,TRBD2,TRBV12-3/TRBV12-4,TGTGCCAGCAGTTTAAGTGCGGGAGTCGCAGATACGCAGTATTTT,CASSLSAGVADTQYF
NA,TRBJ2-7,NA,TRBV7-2,TGTGCCAGCAGCCCTCGGCGGGACTCCTACGAGCAGTACTTC,CASSPRRDSYEQYF
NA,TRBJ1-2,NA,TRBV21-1,TGTGCCAGCAACAAACAGGGTTGCTATGTTGGCTACACCTTC,CASNKQGCYVGYTF
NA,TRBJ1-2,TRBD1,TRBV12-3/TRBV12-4,TGTGCCAGCAGCGGACAGGGAAACTTCTATGGCTACACCTTC,CASSGQGNFYGYTF
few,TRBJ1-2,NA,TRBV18,TGTGCCAGCTCACCGGACCTCAGCAATGGCTACACCTTC,CASSPDLSNGYTF
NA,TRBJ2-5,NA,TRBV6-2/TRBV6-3,TGTGCCAGCATCTTGGGACTCCCTTGGGAGACCCAGTACTTC,CASILGLPWETQYF
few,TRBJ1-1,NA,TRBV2,TGTGCCAGCAGTGTCCTCCACGGTGAAGCTTTCTTT,CASSVLHGEAFF
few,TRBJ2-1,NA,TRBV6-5,TGTGCCAGCAGTTACGCGATGTACAATGAGCAGTTCTTC,CASSYAMYNEQFF
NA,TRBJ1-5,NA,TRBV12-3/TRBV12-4,TGTGCCAGCAGTTTATCAGGCTATGGCAATCAGCCCCAGCATTTT,CASSLSGYGNQPQHF
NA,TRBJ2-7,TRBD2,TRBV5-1,TGCGCCAGCAGCTCGACAGAGGGACTAGCTTCGGGATCACGCGAGCAGTACTTC,CASSSTEGLASGSREQYF
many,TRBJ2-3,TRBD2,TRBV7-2,TGTGCCAGCAGCCTTAACCGGGGGGCAGATACGCAGTATTTT,CASSLNRGADTQYF
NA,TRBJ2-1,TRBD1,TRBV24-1,TGTGCCACCAGCCCTACGGGACAGGGTTTCGATGAGCAGTTCTTC,CATSPTGQGFDEQFF
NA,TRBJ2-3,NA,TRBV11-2,TGTGCCAGCAGCTTGCGACAGGAAGACACAGATACGCAGTATTTT,CASSLRQEDTDTQYF
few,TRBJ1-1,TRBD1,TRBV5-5,TGTGCCAGTGGGAGGACAGGGAGTCTGGGGGACACTGAAGCTTTCTTT,CASGRTGSLGDTEAFF
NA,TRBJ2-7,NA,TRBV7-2,TGTGCCAGCAGCTTATGGACAGTCTACGAGCAGTACTTC,CASSLWTVYEQYF
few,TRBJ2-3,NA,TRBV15,TGTGCCACCAGCGGTAGTTTCGACAGGAGTTTAACAGATACGCAGTATTTT,CATSGSFDRSLTDTQYF
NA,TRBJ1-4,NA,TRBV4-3,TGCGCCAGCAGCCATTCCTCCGGGACCACTGAAAAACTGTTTTTT,CASSHSSGTTEKLFF
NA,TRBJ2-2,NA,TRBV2,TGTGCCAGCTGCCCGCGCCGGAGTAGGGGCCCGAACACCGGGGAGCTGTTTTTT,CASCPRRSRGPNTGELFF
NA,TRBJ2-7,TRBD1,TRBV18,TGTGCCAGCTCCCGAGACAGGGATGCCTACGAGCAGTACTTC,CASSRDRDAYEQYF
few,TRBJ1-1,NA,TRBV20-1,TGCAGTGCTAGAGATTTCCGAGTCCCGGACAGTAGGACTGAAGCTTTCTTT,CSARDFRVPDSRTEAFF
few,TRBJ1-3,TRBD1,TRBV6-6,TGTGCCAGCAGTACCGGGACAGGGACACTCTCTGGAAACACCATATATTTT,CASSTGTGTLSGNTIYF
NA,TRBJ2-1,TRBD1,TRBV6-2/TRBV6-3,TGTGCCAGCAGCCCAGGGGGCGCAAGGGATGAGCAGTTCTTC,CASSPGGARDEQFF
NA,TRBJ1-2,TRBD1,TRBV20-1,TGCAGTGCTCCTGGACAGGGGGGAGTAGGCTATGGCTACACCTTC,CSAPGQGGVGYGYTF
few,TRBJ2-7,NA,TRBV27,TGTGCCAGCAGTTTGTCCGAGTCCGCAGGCCAGTACGAGCAGTACTTC,CASSLSESAGQYEQYF
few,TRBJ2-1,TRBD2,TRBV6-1,TGTGCCAGCACCCAAGGGGCTAGCGGGACACTCTACAATGAGCAGTTCTTC,CASTQGASGTLYNEQFF
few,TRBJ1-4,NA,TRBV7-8,TGTGCCAGCAGCTTAGTAGGGGGAAAACTGTTTTTT,CASSLVGGKLFF
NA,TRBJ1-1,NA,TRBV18,TGTGCCAGCTCAACGTCACAGGGATCCTGGCGGGCTTTCTTT,CASSTSQGSWRAFF
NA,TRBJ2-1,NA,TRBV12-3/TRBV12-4,TGTGCCAGCATCAAACACGGGGGAGCTGAGCAGTTCTTC,CASIKHGGAEQFF
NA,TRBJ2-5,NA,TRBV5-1,TGCGCCAGCAGCTTACCATCAGGGGGGCCTCAAGAGACCCAGTACTTC,CASSLPSGGPQETQYF
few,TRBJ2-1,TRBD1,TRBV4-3,TGCGCCAGCGGGTTGACAGGGATGAACTACAATGAGCAGTTCTTC,CASGLTGMNYNEQFF
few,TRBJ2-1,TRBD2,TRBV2,TGTGCCAGCAGTGGGGGACTAGATTCCTACAATGAGCAGTTCTTC,CASSGGLDSYNEQFF
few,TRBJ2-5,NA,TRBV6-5,TGTGCCAGCAGTTACTCGTGGGGAGAGACCCAGTACTTC,CASSYSWGETQYF
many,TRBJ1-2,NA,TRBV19,TGTGCCAGTAGTATAGTTTCCTGGAGGGGTAGCTACACCTTC,CASSIVSWRGSYTF
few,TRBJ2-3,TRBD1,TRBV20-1,TGCAGTGCTAGAGTCCTCCTCCCGGGACAGGGCACAGATACGCAGTATTTT,CSARVLLPGQGTDTQYF